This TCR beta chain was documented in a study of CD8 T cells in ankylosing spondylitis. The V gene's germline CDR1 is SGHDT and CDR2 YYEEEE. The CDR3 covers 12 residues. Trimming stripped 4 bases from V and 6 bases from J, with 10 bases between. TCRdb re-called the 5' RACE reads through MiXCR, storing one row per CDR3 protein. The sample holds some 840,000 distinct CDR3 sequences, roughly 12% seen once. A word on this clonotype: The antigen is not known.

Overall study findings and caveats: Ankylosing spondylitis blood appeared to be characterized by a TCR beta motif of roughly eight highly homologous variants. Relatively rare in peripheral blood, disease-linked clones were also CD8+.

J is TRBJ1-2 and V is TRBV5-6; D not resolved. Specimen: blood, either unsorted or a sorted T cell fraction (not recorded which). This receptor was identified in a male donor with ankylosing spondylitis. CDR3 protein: CASSRSYDGYTF. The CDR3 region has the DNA TGTGCCAGCAGCCGAAGTTATGATGGCTACACCTTC. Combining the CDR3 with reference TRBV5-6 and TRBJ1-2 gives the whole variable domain DAGVTQSPTHLIKTRGQQVTLRCSPKSGHDTVSWYQQALGQGPQFIFQYYEEEERQRGNFPDRFSGHQFPNYSSELNVNALLLGDSALYLCASSRSYDGYTFGSGTRLTVV.